The T cell receptor beta chain described here comes from a study of blood T cell repertoires in COVID-19. Overall study context: T cells, B-cell-depleted T cells, or PBMCs supplied cDNA or gDNA.

Authors' analysis steps: Reference gene primers were amplified, and this amplification served to estimate nucleated cell counts. Using immunoSEQ multiplex PCR, the repertoire was profiled, and TCRdb retains in-frame clones only, with some absent. V, J and clone size reflect that table, while D and trimming were determined from the DNA. This table has roughly 250,000 clones, around 90% appearing once. CDR3 length: 18 residues. Per the germline V gene, CDR1 is MDHEN and CDR2 is SYDVKM. The V and J ends lost 9 bases and 0 bases respectively, with 21 bases between them. Participants' own reports of clinical history determined their cohort assignment.

Sequenced material: PBMCs or T cells enriched from blood (not recorded which). This chain links TRBV28 with TRBJ2-6; D remains ambiguous. The TCR originated in a woman under 40 with acute COVID-19. In DNA form, the CDR3 reads TGTGCCAGGGCTAGAGCGCTCTCAGTCACCTCTGGGGCCAACGTCCTGACTTTC. Encoded protein: CARARALSVTSGANVLTF.